This TCR beta chain was profiled in a study of blood T cell repertoires in COVID-19. Study at large: COVID-19 samples, acute and convalescent, were from the United States, Italy and Spain. T cells, B-cell-depleted T cells, or PBMCs provided the cDNA or gDNA that served as material.

Original processing notes: Amplification of reference gene primers was used by the study to estimate nucleated cell counts. Repertoires were generated with immunoSEQ multiplex PCR, while TCRdb's copy carries only in-frame clones and drops some. From that table come the V and J calls and clone size; the DNA was used to work out D and trimming. The sample lists about 81,000 clones; 90% to 95% were seen once. V was trimmed by 1 base and J by 4 bases, leaving 14 bases between them. Germline V gene lookup returns CDR1 LGHDT and CDR2 YNNKEL (reference sequence). The length of the CDR3 is 15 residues. The sample consisted of peripheral blood. This clonotype was sampled from a woman in her 50s in a cohort sampled during active COVID-19. The chain employs TRBV3-1 (or the pseudogene TRBV3-2) and TRBJ2-7, with D maybe TRBD2 (6 bases). CDR3 nucleotide sequence: TGTGCCAGCAGCCAAGGTTTAGCGGCGGGTTACGAGCAGTACTTC. Translated, it gives CASSQGLAAGYEQYF.